One and the same sample provided the 14 T cell receptor beta chains below, sequenced in a study of blood T cell repertoires in COVID-19 (dated by TCRdb to the early 2020s). Libraries were built with the immunoSEQ multiplex PCR assay. What TCRdb holds here is the immuneACCESS table cut down to in-frame rearrangements. Part of the clones is not present; checked against another copy, under half of the missing clones reflect an unresolved V gene, and the others are unexplained. For this sample there are a few hundred thousand clones; around 85% appear just once. 3% to 4.5% of the sample belongs to the ten largest clones. The sequenced sample was peripheral blood. The receptor source for this set is a woman in her late teens or twenties with acute or convalescent COVID-19.

The chain joins TRBV7-8 to TRBJ1-1; TRBD1 might be the D (5 bases). The ends were cut back, 0 bases at V and 4 bases at J, with 12 bases in the middle. Germline V gene data show CDR1 as SGHVS and CDR2 as FQNEAQ. The CDR3 is 15 amino acids. The CDR3 protein is CASSLAAGRGTEAFF. As DNA, the CDR3 is TGTGCCAGCAGCTTAGCAGCGGGGAGGGGCACTGAAGCTTTCTTT.

The V gene is TRBV7-2, the J gene TRBJ2-3, with 7 nucleotides matching TRBD2. Germline values: CDR1 SGHTA, CDR2 FQGNSA. The junction had 0 bases not matched to a gene; V was cut back by 3 bases and J by 0 bases. This CDR3 has 14 amino acids. The chain's CDR3 is CASSFGGSTDTQYF. The CDR3, as DNA: TGTGCCAGCAGCTTCGGGGGGAGCACAGATACGCAGTATTTT.

The chain has TRBV6-2 or TRBV6-3 and TRBJ2-5; possible D gene TRBD1, 8 bases. Between the trimmed V and J ends, which lost 0 bases and 5 bases, there was a span of 19 bases. CDR3 length equals 17 residues. CDR1 and CDR2 (germline): MNHEY, SVGEGT. The CDR3 protein is CASSYSPHTGGGETQYF. In DNA, the CDR3 is TGTGCCAGCAGTTACTCCCCTCATACAGGGGGAGGGGAGACCCAGTACTTC.

V is TRBV2 and J is TRBJ2-3; TRBD2 aligns across 7 bases. J gave up 1 base and V 9 bases, and 7 bases lay outside the gene matches. In germline, CDR1 is SNHLY, CDR2 FYNNEI. The CDR3 runs to 14 residues. The CDR3 coding sequence is TGTGCCAGTAGGCGGGAGTCGGGCACAGATACGCAGTATTTT. Translation gives CASRRESGTDTQYF.

This clone came up once. The chain combines TRBV10-1 with TRBJ1-1; D perhaps matches TRBD1 (6 bases). The CDR3 consists of 13 residues. V was shortened by 4 bases and J by 10 bases, with 16 bases between the two germline ends. Germline loops: CDR1 WNHNN, CDR2 SYGVQD (reference sequence). The DNA for the CDR3 is TGCGCCAGCAGTGGGGGGCAGGCGAGGAGAGCTTTCTTT. This gives the protein CASSGGQARRAFF.

The chain recombines TRBV24-1 with TRBJ2-3, with a weak D call TRBD2 (6 bases). The CDR3 covers 13 residues. Trimming took off 5 bases at V and 5 bases at J, with 10 bases between the two ends. CDR1 KGHDR and CDR2 SFDVKD come from the germline V gene. The CDR3 protein is CATSAWRGDTQYF. The DNA of the CDR3 is TGTGCCACCAGTGCCTGGCGGGGAGATACGCAGTATTTT.

This sequence joins TRBV7-3 and TRBJ2-1; TRBD2 matches 11 bases. Germline-derived CDR1 and CDR2 are SGHTA and FQGTGA. V was pared by 2 bases and J by 7 bases, with 13 bases of the junction left unmatched. The CDR3 runs to 18 residues. CDR3 amino acids: CASSLFGLSGRARNEQFF. CDR3 sequence (DNA): TGTGCCAGCAGCTTATTTGGTCTTAGCGGGAGGGCCAGGAATGAGCAGTTCTTC. The full variable domain, with the rest looked up from reference TRBV7-3 and TRBJ2-1, is GAGVSQTPSNKVTEKGKYVELRCDPISGHTALYWYRQSLGQGPEFLIYFQGTGAADDSGLPNDRFFAVRPEGSVSTLKIQRTERGDSAVYLCASSLFGLSGRARNEQFFGPGTRLTVL.

This clone was counted a few times. This chain joins TRBV28 and TRBJ1-5; TRBD1 matches 9 bases. J gave up 2 bases and V 6 bases, and 5 bases lay outside the gene matches. Looked up from germline, CDR1 is MDHEN and CDR2 is SYDVKM. CDR3 length: 15 amino acids. The CDR3 nucleotides read TGTGCCAGCAGCTCGGGACAGGGAGGCAATCAGCCCCAGCATTTT. As protein: CASSSGQGGNQPQHF.

The chain couples TRBV28 to TRBJ1-2; D gene unclear. There are 14 residues in the CDR3. From germline, CDR1 is MDHEN and CDR2 SYDVKM. V dropped 5 bases and J dropped 5 bases, with 15 bases sitting between them. This CDR3 reads CASSLRRFTYGYTF. CDR3 DNA: TGTGCCAGCAGTCTACGGCGGTTTACATATGGCTACACCTTC.

The J gene is TRBJ2-1, the V gene TRBV5-1, with 8 bases identical to TRBD2. The CDR3 is made up of 17 amino acids. Per the germline V gene, CDR1 is SGHRS and CDR2 is YFSETQ. The V gene end was trimmed by 5 bases and the J gene end by 4 bases; junction bases not matched to a gene: 14. CDR3 DNA: TGCGCCAGCAGTCGACTAGCGTTTCCTCGCCGTTACAATGAGCAGTTCTTC. Its translation: CASSRLAFPRRYNEQFF.

This chain links TRBV18 with TRBJ2-6; 11 nucleotides line up with TRBD1. The trim removed 3 bases at V and 0 bases at J, leaving 1 base unmatched. This CDR3 comprises 17 residues. Germline-derived CDR1 and CDR2 are KGHSH and LQKENI. CDR3 DNA: TGTGCCAGCTCACCTGGGACAGGGGGCTCTGGGGCCAACGTCCTGACTTTC. This sequence encodes CASSPGTGGSGANVLTF.

This chain links TRBV4-1 with TRBJ1-4, with D tentatively TRBD1 (5 bases). Germline-derived CDR1 and CDR2 are MGHRA and YSYEKL. V lost 0 bases and J 8 bases, leaving 13 bases between the germline ends. The CDR3 is 15 residues long. CDR3 sequence reads: CASSQEGRDGEKLFF. CDR3 bases: TGCGCCAGCAGCCAAGAAGGCAGGGATGGAGAAAAACTGTTTTTT.

V and J are TRBV2 and TRBJ1-3; 8 bases match TRBD1. Unmatched junction bases numbered 4, after V lost 11 bases and J lost 4 bases. The CDR3 contains 12 residues. Germline CDR1 SNHLY, CDR2 FYNNEI. The DNA for the CDR3 is TGTGCCGGGACAGGCGAGGGAAACACCATATATTTT. As protein: CAGTGEGNTIYF. Together with reference TRBV2 and TRBJ1-3, the CDR3 gives the full variable domain: EPEVTQTPSHQVTQMGQEVILRCVPISNHLYFYWYRQILGQKVEFLVSFYNNEISEKSEIFDDQFSVERPDGSNFTLKIRSTKLEDSAMYFCAGTGEGNTIYFGEGSWLTVV.

The chain carries TRBV27 and TRBJ2-5, with 8 bases identical to TRBD1. This CDR3 is built from 13 residues. V dropped 6 bases and J dropped 6; count of bases not matched to a gene: 6. Germline lookup yields CDR1 MNHEY and CDR2 SMNVEV (reference sequence). The CDR3 loop is CASRQGAVQTQYF. CDR3 DNA: TGTGCCAGCAGGCAGGGGGCCGTACAGACCCAGTACTTC.